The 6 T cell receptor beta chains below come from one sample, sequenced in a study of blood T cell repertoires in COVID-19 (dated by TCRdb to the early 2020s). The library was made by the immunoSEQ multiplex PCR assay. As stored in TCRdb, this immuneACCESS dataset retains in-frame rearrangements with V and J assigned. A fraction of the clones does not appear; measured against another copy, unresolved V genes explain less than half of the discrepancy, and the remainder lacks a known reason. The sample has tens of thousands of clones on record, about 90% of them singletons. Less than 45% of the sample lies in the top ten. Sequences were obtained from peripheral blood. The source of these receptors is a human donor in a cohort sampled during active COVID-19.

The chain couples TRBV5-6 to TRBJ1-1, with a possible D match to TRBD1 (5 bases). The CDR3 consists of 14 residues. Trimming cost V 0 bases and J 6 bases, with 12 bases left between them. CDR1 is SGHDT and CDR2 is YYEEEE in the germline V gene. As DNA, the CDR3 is TGTGCCAGCAGCTTGGACAGGATAGATCCTGAAGCTTTCTTT. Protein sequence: CASSLDRIDPEAFF.

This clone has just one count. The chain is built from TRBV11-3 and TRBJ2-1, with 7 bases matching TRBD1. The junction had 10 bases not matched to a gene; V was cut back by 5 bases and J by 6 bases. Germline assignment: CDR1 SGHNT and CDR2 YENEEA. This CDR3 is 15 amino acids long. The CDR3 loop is CASSQGVSGSNEQFF. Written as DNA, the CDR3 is TGTGCCAGCAGCCAGGGGGTATCCGGGTCCAATGAGCAGTTCTTC.

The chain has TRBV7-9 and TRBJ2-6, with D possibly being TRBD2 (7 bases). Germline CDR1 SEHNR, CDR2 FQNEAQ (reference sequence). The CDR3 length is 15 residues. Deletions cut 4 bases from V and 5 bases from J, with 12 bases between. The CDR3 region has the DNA TGTGCCAGCAGCTGGGCGGGGGCTCGGGCCAACGTCCTGACTTTC. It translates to CASSWAGARANVLTF.

The CDR3 sequence is CASRDARVGEQFF. CDR3 nucleotides: TGTGCCAGCAGGGACGCCAGGGTGGGTGAGCAGTTCTTC. The V call is TRBV6-5, the J call TRBJ2-1; D may be TRBD1 (5 bases). V gave up 6 bases and J gave up 9 bases, with 15 bases separating them. This CDR3 contains 13 residues. In germline, CDR1 is MNHEY, CDR2 SVGAGI.

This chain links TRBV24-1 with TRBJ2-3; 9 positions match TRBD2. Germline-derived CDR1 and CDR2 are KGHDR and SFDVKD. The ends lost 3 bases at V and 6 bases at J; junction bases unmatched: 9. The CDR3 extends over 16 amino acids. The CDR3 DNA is TGTGCCACCAGTGATGGGCTAGCGGGGTCCGTTGATACGCAGTATTTT. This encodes CATSDGLAGSVDTQYF.

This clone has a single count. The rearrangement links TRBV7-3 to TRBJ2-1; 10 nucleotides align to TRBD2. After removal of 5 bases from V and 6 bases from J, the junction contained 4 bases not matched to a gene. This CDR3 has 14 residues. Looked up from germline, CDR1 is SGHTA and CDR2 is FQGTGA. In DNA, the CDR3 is TGTGCCAGCAGCCCGGGGACTAGCGCCAATGAGCAGTTCTTC. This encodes CASSPGTSANEQFF.